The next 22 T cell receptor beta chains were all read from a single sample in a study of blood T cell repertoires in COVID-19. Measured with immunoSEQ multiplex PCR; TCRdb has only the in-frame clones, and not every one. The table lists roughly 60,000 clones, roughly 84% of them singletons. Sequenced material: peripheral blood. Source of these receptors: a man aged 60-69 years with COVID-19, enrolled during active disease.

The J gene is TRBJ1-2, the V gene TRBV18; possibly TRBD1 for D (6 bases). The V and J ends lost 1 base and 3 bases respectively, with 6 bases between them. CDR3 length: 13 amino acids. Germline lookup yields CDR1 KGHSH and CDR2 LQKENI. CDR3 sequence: CASSPQGDYGYTF. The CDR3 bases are TGTGCCAGCTCACCACAGGGGGACTATGGCTACACCTTC.

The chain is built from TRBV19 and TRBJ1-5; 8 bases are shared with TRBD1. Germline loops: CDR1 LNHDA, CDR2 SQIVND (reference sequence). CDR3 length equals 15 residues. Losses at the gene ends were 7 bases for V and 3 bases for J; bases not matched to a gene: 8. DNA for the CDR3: TGTGCCAGTACCCCAACAGGGGGGTCCAATCAGCCCCAGCATTTT. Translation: CASTPTGGSNQPQHF.

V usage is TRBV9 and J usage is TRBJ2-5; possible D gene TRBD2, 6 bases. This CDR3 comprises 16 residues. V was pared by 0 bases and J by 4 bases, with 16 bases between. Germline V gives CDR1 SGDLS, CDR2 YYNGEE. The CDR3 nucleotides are TGTGCCAGCAGCGTAGGAGCTAGCGAAGAGTTAGAGACCCAGTACTTC. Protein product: CASSVGASEELETQYF. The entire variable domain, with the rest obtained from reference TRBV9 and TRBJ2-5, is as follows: DSGVTQTPKHLITATGQRVTLRCSPRSGDLSVYWYQQSLDQGLQFLIQYYNGEERAKGNILERFSAQQFPDLHSELNLSSLELGDSALYFCASSVGASEELETQYFGPGTRLLVL.

The CDR3 coding sequence is TGTGCCAGCAGTTTCCAGCGCGATACGCAGTATTTT. It encodes CASSFQRDTQYF. The chain recombines TRBV12-3 or TRBV12-4 with TRBJ2-3; unclear D gene. V lost 3 bases, J lost 6 bases, and 7 bases lay in between. The CDR3 totals 12 residues.

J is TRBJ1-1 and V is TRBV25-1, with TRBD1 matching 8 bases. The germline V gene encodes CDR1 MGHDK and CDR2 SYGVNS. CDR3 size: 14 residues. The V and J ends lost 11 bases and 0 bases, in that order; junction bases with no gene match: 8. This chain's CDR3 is CACERTGMNTEAFF. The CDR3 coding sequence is TGTGCCTGCGAAAGGACAGGGATGAACACTGAAGCTTTCTTT.

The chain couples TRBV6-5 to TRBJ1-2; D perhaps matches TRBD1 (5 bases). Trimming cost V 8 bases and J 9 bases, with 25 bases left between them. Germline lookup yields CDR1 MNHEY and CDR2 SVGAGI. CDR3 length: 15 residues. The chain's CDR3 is CASGGLGGNLLRYTF. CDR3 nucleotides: TGTGCCAGCGGGGGGTTAGGTGGCAACCTATTACGCTACACCTTC.

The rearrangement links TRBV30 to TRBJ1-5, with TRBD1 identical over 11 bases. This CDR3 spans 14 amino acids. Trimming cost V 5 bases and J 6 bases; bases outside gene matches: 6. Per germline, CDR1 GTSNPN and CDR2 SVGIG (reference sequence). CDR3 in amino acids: CAWGGQGGGQPQHF. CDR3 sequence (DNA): TGTGCCTGGGGGGGACAGGGGGGTGGTCAGCCCCAGCATTTT.

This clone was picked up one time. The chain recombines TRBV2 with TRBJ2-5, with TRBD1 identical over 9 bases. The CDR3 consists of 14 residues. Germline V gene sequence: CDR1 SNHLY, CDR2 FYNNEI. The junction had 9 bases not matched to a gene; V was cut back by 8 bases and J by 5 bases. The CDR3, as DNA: TGTGCCAGCGGGAAACAGGGGGCAGTGGAGACCCAGTACTTC. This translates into CASGKQGAVETQYF.

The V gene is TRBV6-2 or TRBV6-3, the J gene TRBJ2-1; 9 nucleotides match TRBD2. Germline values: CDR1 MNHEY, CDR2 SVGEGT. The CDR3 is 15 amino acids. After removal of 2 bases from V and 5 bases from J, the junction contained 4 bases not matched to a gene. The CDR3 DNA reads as TGTGCCAGCAGTTACGACGGACTAGCGAACAATGAGCAGTTCTTC. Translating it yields CASSYDGLANNEQFF.

The CDR3 region is CASLRTGGNSPLHF. The CDR3 DNA reads TGTGCCAGTCTCAGGACAGGGGGCAATTCACCCCTCCACTTT. The chain is built from TRBV19 and TRBJ1-6; TRBD1 agrees at 11 bases. The CDR3 extends over 14 amino acids. With V trimmed by 8 bases and J by 7 bases, 4 bases remained unmatched. Per the germline V gene, CDR1 is LNHDA and CDR2 is SQIVND (reference sequence).

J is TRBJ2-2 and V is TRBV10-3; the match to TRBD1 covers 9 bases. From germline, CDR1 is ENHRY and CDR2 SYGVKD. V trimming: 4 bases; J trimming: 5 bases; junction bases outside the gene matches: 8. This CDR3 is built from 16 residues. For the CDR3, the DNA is TGTGCCATCAGTGCACAGGGGGCCCAAGGAACCGGGGAGCTGTTTTTT. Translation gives CAISAQGAQGTGELFF.

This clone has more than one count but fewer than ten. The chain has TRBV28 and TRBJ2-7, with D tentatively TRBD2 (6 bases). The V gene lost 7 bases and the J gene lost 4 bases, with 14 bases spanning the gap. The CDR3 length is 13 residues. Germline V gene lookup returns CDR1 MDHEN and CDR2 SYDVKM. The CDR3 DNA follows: TGTGCCAGCACCCTCTCCGGGGGTTACGAGCAGTACTTC. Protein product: CASTLSGGYEQYF. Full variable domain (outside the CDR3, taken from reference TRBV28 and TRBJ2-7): DVKVTQSSRYLVKRTGEKVFLECVQDMDHENMFWYRQDPGLGLRLIYFSYDVKMKEKGDIPEGYSVSREKKERFSLILESASTNQTSMYLCASTLSGGYEQYFGPGTRLTVT.

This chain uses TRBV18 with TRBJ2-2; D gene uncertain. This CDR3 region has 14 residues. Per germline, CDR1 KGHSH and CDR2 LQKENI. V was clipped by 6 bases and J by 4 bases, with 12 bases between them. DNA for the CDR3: TGTGCCAGCTCCGAACGCACAGTCACCGGGGAGCTGTTTTTT. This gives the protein CASSERTVTGELFF.

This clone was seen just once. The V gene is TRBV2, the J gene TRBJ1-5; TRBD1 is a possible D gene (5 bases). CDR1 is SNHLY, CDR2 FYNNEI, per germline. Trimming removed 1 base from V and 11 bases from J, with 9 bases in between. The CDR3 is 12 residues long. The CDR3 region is CASSEEGMSQHF. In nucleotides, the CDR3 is TGTGCCAGCAGTGAAGAGGGGATGTCCCAGCATTTT. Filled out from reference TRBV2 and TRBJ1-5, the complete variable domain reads EPEVTQTPSHQVTQMGQEVILRCVPISNHLYFYWYRQILGQKVEFLVSFYNNEISEKSEIFDDQFSVERPDGSNFTLKIRSTKLEDSAMYFCASSEEGMSQHFGDGTRLSIL.

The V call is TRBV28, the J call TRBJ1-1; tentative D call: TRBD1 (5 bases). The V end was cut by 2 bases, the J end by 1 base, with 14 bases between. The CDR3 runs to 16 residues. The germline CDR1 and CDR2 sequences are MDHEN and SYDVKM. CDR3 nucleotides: TGTGCCAGCAGTTTAAGGCAGGGACTGAAGAACACTGAAGCTTTCTTT. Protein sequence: CASSLRQGLKNTEAFF.

CDR3 amino acids: CASSYSPSLNSPLHF. Here the CDR3 DNA reads TGTGCCAGCAGTTATAGTCCCTCTCTGAATTCACCCCTCCACTTT. This chain links TRBV6-5 with TRBJ1-6; D is unresolved. Trimming removed 3 bases from V and 7 bases from J, with 13 bases in between. The CDR3 spans 15 residues. CDR1 and CDR2 from the germline V gene are MNHEY and SVGAGI.

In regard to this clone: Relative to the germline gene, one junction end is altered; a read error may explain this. The CDR3 is CASSFFGVKVF. DNA of the CDR3: TGTGCCAGCAGCTTCTTCGGGGTTAAGGTCTTC. The V gene is TRBV13, the J gene TRBJ2-1; weak D call: TRBD2 (5 bases). The CDR3 totals 11 residues. Germline V gene data show CDR1 as PRHDT and CDR2 as FYEKMQ (reference sequence).

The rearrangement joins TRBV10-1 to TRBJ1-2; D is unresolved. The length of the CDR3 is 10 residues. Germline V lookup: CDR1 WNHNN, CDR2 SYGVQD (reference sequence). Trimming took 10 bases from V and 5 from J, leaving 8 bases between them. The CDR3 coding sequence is TGCGCCATCCCCCCTTATGGCTACACCTTC. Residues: CAIPPYGYTF.

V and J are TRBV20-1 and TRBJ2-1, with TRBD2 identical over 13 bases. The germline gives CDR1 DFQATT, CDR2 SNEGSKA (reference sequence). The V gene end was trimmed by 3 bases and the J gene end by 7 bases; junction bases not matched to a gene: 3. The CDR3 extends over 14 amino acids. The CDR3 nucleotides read TGCAGTGCTAGTAAGACTAGCGGGAGGAATGAGCAGTTCTTC. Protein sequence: CSASKTSGRNEQFF.

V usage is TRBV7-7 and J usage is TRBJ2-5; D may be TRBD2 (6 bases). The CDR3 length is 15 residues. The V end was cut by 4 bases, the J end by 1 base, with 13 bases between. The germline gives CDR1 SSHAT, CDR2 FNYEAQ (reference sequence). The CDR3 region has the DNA TGTGCCAGCAGCTCCACCGGGGGAGCCCAAGAGACCCAGTACTTC. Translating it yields CASSSTGGAQETQYF.

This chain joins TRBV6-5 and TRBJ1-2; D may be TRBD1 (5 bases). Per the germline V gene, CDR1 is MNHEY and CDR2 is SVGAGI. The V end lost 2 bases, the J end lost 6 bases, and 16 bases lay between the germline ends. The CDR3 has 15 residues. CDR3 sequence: CASSYALGGIDGYTF. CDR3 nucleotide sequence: TGTGCCAGCAGTTACGCTTTGGGGGGAATCGATGGCTACACCTTC.

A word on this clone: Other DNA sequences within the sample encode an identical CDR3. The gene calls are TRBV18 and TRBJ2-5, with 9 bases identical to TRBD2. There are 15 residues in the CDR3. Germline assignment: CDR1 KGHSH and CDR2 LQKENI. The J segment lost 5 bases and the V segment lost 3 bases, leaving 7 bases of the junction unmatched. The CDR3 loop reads CASSPAGGPGETQYF. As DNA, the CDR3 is TGTGCCAGCTCACCCGCGGGGGGGCCCGGCGAGACCCAGTACTTC. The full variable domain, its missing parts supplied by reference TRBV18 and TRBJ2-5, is NAGVMQNPRHLVRRRGQEARLRCSPMKGHSHVYWYRQLPEEGLKFMVYLQKENIIDESGMPKERFSAEFPKEGPSILRIQQVVRGDSAAYFCASSPAGGPGETQYFGPGTRLLVL.